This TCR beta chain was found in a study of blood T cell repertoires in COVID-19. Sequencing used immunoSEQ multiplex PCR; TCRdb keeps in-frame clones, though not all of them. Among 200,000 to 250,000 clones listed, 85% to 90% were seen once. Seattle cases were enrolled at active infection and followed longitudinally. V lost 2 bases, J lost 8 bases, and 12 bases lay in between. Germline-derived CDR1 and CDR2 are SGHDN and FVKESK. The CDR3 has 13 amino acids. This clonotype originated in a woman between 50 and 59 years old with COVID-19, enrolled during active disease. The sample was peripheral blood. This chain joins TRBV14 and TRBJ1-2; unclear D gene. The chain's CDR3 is CASSQQRTMGYTF. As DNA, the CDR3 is TGTGCCAGCAGCCAACAACGAACTATGGGCTACACCTTC.